This entry describes one T cell receptor beta chain. Its target is unknown. This CDR3 comprises 12 residues. Germline V gene data show CDR1 as GTSNPN and CDR2 as SVGIG (reference sequence). Trimming took 8 bases from V and 1 from J; bases not matched to a gene: 4. This sample stems from a study of cytomegalovirus exposure and HLA in healthy donors. Study results and caveats: High specificity and sensitivity for cytomegalovirus status were reported for the classifier.

Researchers ran the PCR with 60 Vbeta and 13 Jbeta primers. The assay was immunoSEQ multiplex PCR, and TCRdb's table has in-frame clones only and misses some. The table shows 60,000 or so clones, with approximately 71% occurring only once. This TCR derives from a woman aged 40-49 years in good health and CMV-seropositive. J is TRBJ1-1 and V is TRBV30; 7 nucleotides agree with TRBD1. Sequenced sample: PBMCs. The chain's CDR3 is CATRGPNTEAFF. CDR3 in DNA: TGTGCCACTAGGGGGCCGAACACTGAAGCTTTCTTT. Supplemented by reference TRBV30 and TRBJ1-1, the full variable domain reads SQTIHQWPATLVQPVGSPLSLECTVEGTSNPNLYWYRQAAGRGLQLLFYSVGIGQISSEVPQNLSASRPQDRQFILSSKKLLLSDSGFYLCATRGPNTEAFFGQGTRLTVV.